These 5 T cell receptor beta chains were all obtained from the same sample, sequenced in a study of OX40 agonist ivuxolimab in advanced cancers. Sequenced by immunoSEQ multiplex PCR; TCRdb stores in-frame clones only, minus some. This sample has 60,000 or so clones, with around 83% found just once. Sequenced here: CD4+ or CD8+ T cells sorted from blood, sampled in a trial of the OX40 agonist ivuxolimab. The origin of the receptors is an adult with an advanced solid tumor such as melanoma, head and neck, liver or kidney cancer.

This chain uses TRBV7-2 with TRBJ2-1, with D possibly TRBD2 on 7 matching bases. V dropped 0 bases and J dropped 2 bases, with 17 bases sitting between them. Germline assignment: CDR1 SGHTA and CDR2 FQGNSA. The length of the CDR3 is 18 residues. CDR3 sequence (DNA): TGTGCCAGCAGCTTAGCGGGGACTTTCGGGGGGCCCTACAATGAGCAGTTCTTC. Its protein product is CASSLAGTFGGPYNEQFF.

The chain joins TRBV6-1 to TRBJ1-6; tentative D call: TRBD1 (5 bases). This CDR3 region has 15 residues. V lost 5 bases to trimming and J lost 7 bases, with 15 bases between them. Germline V gene sequence: CDR1 MNHNS, CDR2 SASEGT. The CDR3 sequence: CASSRSGTANSPLHF. DNA of the CDR3: TGTGCCAGCAGTAGATCAGGGACCGCCAATTCACCCCTCCACTTT.

There are a few counts of this clone. The chain recombines TRBV9 with TRBJ1-1, with 8 bases lining up with TRBD1. CDR3 size: 15 residues. Per germline, CDR1 SGDLS and CDR2 YYNGEE. With V trimmed by 3 bases and J by 3 bases, 7 bases remained unmatched. This chain's CDR3 is CASSAQGAPDTEAFF. The CDR3, as DNA: TGTGCCAGCAGCGCCCAGGGGGCGCCGGACACTGAAGCTTTCTTT.

The J gene is TRBJ2-6, the V gene TRBV7-6; D is undetermined. CDR3 length equals 16 residues. The germline V gene has CDR1 SGHVS and CDR2 FNYEAQ. The V end was cut by 4 bases, the J end by 0 bases, with 10 bases between. CDR3 region: CASSYRPGSGANVLTF. CDR3 sequence (DNA): TGTGCCAGCAGCTACCGGCCCGGCTCTGGGGCCAACGTCCTGACTTTC.

The V gene is TRBV6-1, the J gene TRBJ1-2; D possibly corresponds to TRBD1 (6 bases). The germline gives CDR1 MNHNS, CDR2 SASEGT. The ends were cut back, 2 bases at V and 0 bases at J, with 19 bases in the middle. This CDR3 is built from 18 residues. The CDR3, as DNA: TGTGCCAGCAGTGAACCCCTAGGCAGGGGCCGATCTAACTATGGCTACACCTTC. This codes for CASSEPLGRGRSNYGYTF.